This T cell receptor (beta chain) was profiled in a study of OX40 agonist ivuxolimab in advanced cancers. Study information: The dose of intravenous ivuxolimab that patients received every 2 weeks ranged from 0.01 to 10 mg/kg.

Sequencing was performed with immunoSEQ multiplex PCR; in TCRdb, only in-frame clones are kept and a portion is missing. The table records approximately 60,000 clones, 84% of them present only once. Germline CDR1 reads KGHSH; CDR2 reads LQKENI. The J segment lost 2 bases and the V segment lost 5 bases, leaving 3 bases of the junction unmatched. The CDR3 loop spans 15 amino acids. At cycle 4 day 1, cycle 7 day 1, and baseline, blood was sampled. The sample was CD4+ or CD8+ T cells sorted from blood, taken in a trial of the OX40 agonist ivuxolimab. The sequence was obtained from an adult with an advanced solid tumor such as melanoma, head and neck, liver or kidney cancer. The chain is built from TRBV18 and TRBJ1-5; 10 bases align to TRBD1. DNA for the CDR3: TGTGCCAGCTCATCCGGACAGGGGGGCAATCAGCCCCAGCATTTT. Protein product: CASSSGQGGNQPQHF.